The 8 T cell receptor beta chains below all came from one sample that was sequenced in a study of T cells after yellow fever vaccination. Using its own MiXCR run on the 5' RACE reads, TCRdb lists one record per CDR3 protein. The table records some 320,000 distinct CDR3 sequences, approximately 11% of them present only once. The source was CD4+ T cells sorted from PBMCs, collected 45 days after the yellow fever booster vaccination. The receptors shown here come from a man between 18 and 29 years old who received the YFV17D yellow fever vaccine.

This clonotype was observed a few times. This rearrangement joins TRBV12-3 or TRBV12-4 to TRBJ2-3, with 12 positions matching TRBD2. The CDR3 extends over 13 amino acids. V shed 8 bases and J 4 bases; nucleotides not matched to a gene: 1. As DNA, the CDR3 is TGTGCCAGCGGACTAGCGGGGCCAGATACGCAGTATTTT. Residues: CASGLAGPDTQYF.

The chain couples TRBV7-2 to TRBJ1-2, with TRBD1 matching over 10 bases. This CDR3 has 15 amino acids. V lost 4 bases, J lost 2 bases, and 4 bases stayed unmatched. CDR1 SGHTA and CDR2 FQGNSA come from the germline V gene. CDR3 residues: CASSSRTGGNYGYTF. The CDR3 region has the DNA TGTGCCAGCAGCTCCCGGACAGGGGGGAACTATGGCTACACCTTC. Complete variable domain (other parts from reference TRBV7-2 and TRBJ1-2): GAGVSQSPSNKVTEKGKDVELRCDPISGHTALYWYRQSLGQGLEFLIYFQGNSAPDKSGLPSDRFSAERTGGSVSTLTIQRTQQEDSAVYLCASSSRTGGNYGYTFGSGTRLTVV.

In this sample, this clonotype turned up many times. The chain employs TRBV11-2 and TRBJ1-1; no clear D. The ends were cut back, 6 bases at V and 4 bases at J, with 9 bases in the middle. CDR1 is SGHAT and CDR2 is FQNNGV in the germline V gene. The CDR3 spans 12 residues. The CDR3: CASRLSGTEAFF. The DNA of the CDR3 is TGTGCCAGCAGGTTAAGCGGCACTGAAGCTTTCTTT.

The chain uses TRBV20-1 and TRBJ2-1; maybe TRBD1 (5 bases). V lost 5 bases to trimming and J lost 5 bases, with 13 bases between them. Per germline, CDR1 DFQATT and CDR2 SNEGSKA (reference sequence). The CDR3 totals 13 residues. The DNA for the CDR3 is TGCAGTGCTCGAATGGGGCCTAACAATGAGCAGTTCTTC. Its protein product is CSARMGPNNEQFF.

The chain employs TRBV15 and TRBJ1-5; the D gene is possibly TRBD1 (5 bases). The CDR3 has 14 amino acids. The germline V gene encodes CDR1 LNHNV and CDR2 YYDKDF (reference sequence). The V gene lost 1 base and the J gene lost 8 bases, with 12 bases spanning the gap. CDR3 protein: CATSRAHEGKPQHF. The CDR3 nucleotides read TGTGCCACCAGCAGAGCCCACGAGGGGAAGCCCCAGCATTTT.

This clonotype was counted a few times. V gene TRBV28 combines with J gene TRBJ2-3; TRBD2 matches 8 bases. V lost 5 bases and J lost 0; bases outside the gene matches: 7. Germline CDR1 reads MDHEN; CDR2 reads SYDVKM. The CDR3 spans 16 residues. The CDR3 DNA reads as TGTGCCAGCAGTACGGCCGCGGGGGGCAGCACAGATACGCAGTATTTT. This encodes CASSTAAGGSTDTQYF.

The chain carries TRBV4-2 and TRBJ2-3; D may correspond to TRBD1 or TRBD2 (6 bases each). The CDR3 contains 14 residues. The germline V gene has CDR1 LGHNA and CDR2 YNFKEQ. The ends were cut back, 6 bases at V and 0 bases at J, with 10 bases in the middle. The CDR3 DNA reads as TGTGCCAGCAGGGACAGCGGGAGCACAGATACGCAGTATTTT. It encodes CASRDSGSTDTQYF.

The chain has TRBV5-8 and TRBJ2-2; TRBD1 agrees at 7 bases. The ends lost 4 bases at V and 0 bases at J; junction bases unmatched: 6. The CDR3 covers 16 residues. The germline V gene encodes CDR1 SGHTS and CDR2 YDEGEE. CDR3 bases: TGTGCCAGCAGCATTTTTGGGACAGCGAACACCGGGGAGCTGTTTTTT. Protein sequence: CASSIFGTANTGELFF.